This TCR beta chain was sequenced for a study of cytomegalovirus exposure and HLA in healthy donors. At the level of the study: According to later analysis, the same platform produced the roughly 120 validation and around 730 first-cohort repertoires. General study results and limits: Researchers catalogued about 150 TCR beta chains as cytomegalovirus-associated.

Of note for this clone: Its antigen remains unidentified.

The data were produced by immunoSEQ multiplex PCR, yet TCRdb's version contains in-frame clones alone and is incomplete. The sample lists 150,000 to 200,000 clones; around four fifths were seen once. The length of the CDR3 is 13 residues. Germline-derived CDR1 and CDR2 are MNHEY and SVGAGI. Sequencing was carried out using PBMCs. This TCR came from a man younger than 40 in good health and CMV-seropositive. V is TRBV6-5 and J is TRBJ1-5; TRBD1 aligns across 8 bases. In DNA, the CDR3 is TGTGGGTCCGGGACAGGAGTCAATCAGCCCCAGCATTTT. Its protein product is CGSGTGVNQPQHF.